These 9 T cell receptor beta chains were sequenced from one sample in a study of T cells in Graves' hyperthyroidism and ophthalmopathy (dated by TCRdb to the late 2010s). The library relied on multiplex PCR. The data were produced on an Illumina HiSeq 2000. The TCR beta CDR3 regions were amplified from the RNA transcripts. For the first round of RT-PCR on the TCR CDR3, the HTBI primer set was used together with the Qiagen OneStep RT-PCR kit. TCRdb's own reprocessing of the public reads used fastp at Q25 and MiXCR and kept productive beta chains. All rows with the same CDR3 protein become a single entry with the most common DNA and genes. Across this sample there are 150,000 to 200,000 distinct CDR3 sequences, with less than 10% seen only once. The ten largest clones capture roughly 23% of the sample. Sequencing was performed on blood. The source is a young woman with Graves' hyperthyroidism that later progressed to Graves' ophthalmopathy.

The chain employs TRBV29-1 and TRBJ2-7, with TRBD1 matching over 7 bases. Germline V CDR1 and CDR2: SQVTM, ANQGSEA. This CDR3 comprises 12 residues. The V and J ends lost 6 bases and 5 bases, in that order; junction bases with no gene match: 7. CDR3 amino acids: CSVALGTDEQYF. The CDR3 DNA follows: TGCAGCGTCGCTTTGGGGACAGACGAGCAGTACTTC.

This clonotype was counted at least ten times. The V and J genes are TRBV11-2 and TRBJ2-3; D is ambiguous. The germline V gene has CDR1 SGHAT and CDR2 FQNNGV. V dropped 5 bases and J dropped 2 bases, with 2 bases sitting between them. The CDR3 is made up of 11 amino acids. CDR3 bases: TGTGCCAGCAGCCACACAGATACGCAGTATTTT. This gives the protein CASSHTDTQYF. The complete variable domain, with remaining parts taken from reference TRBV11-2 and TRBJ2-3, reads EAGVAQSPRYKIIEKRQSVAFWCNPISGHATLYWYQQILGQGPKLLIQFQNNGVVDDSQLPKDRFSAERLKGVDSTLKIQPAKLEDSAVYLCASSHTDTQYFGPGTRLTVL.

Many counts were recorded for this clonotype. The rearrangement joins TRBV7-2 to TRBJ2-3, with TRBD2 matching 7 bases. Germline V gives CDR1 SGHTA, CDR2 FQGNSA. The J segment lost 4 bases and the V segment lost 5 bases, leaving 9 bases of the junction unmatched. The CDR3 runs to 15 residues. The CDR3 DNA reads as TGTGCCAGCAGCGCGTGGGGGGGGGGAGCAGATACGCAGTATTTT. Translation gives CASSAWGGGADTQYF.

In its sample, this clonotype was seen many times. The chain has TRBV30 and TRBJ2-3; 7 nucleotides align to TRBD2. The germline gives CDR1 GTSNPN, CDR2 SVGIG (reference sequence). V shed 3 bases and J 3 bases; nucleotides not matched to a gene: 9. The CDR3 extends over 15 amino acids. As DNA, the CDR3 is TGTGCCTGGAGGCCCATAGCGGGCAGGACAGATACGCAGTATTTT. Its protein product is CAWRPIAGRTDTQYF. The whole variable domain, filled in from reference TRBV30 and TRBJ2-3, reads SQTIHQWPATLVQPVGSPLSLECTVEGTSNPNLYWYRQAAGRGLQLLFYSVGIGQISSEVPQNLSASRPQDRQFILSSKKLLLSDSGFYLCAWRPIAGRTDTQYFGPGTRLTVL.

This clonotype was found many times. The V gene is TRBV9, the J gene TRBJ2-7; 8 positions agree with TRBD2. The V gene end was trimmed by 0 bases and the J gene end by 4 bases; junction bases not matched to a gene: 6. From germline, CDR1 is SGDLS and CDR2 YYNGEE. The CDR3 contains 15 residues. In nucleotides, the CDR3 is TGTGCCAGCAGCGTAGCTATAGCTAGCGGGTACGAGCAGTACTTC. This sequence encodes CASSVAIASGYEQYF.

This clonotype has at least ten counts. V is TRBV7-9 and J is TRBJ2-5; no definite D call. V was pared by 5 bases and J by 1 base, with 5 bases between. CDR1 is SEHNR, CDR2 FQNEAQ, per germline (reference sequence). The CDR3 spans 12 residues. The CDR3 loop is CASSRTQETQYF. In DNA, the CDR3 is TGTGCCAGCAGCCGCACCCAAGAGACCCAGTACTTC.

At least ten counts were recorded for this clonotype. V usage is TRBV6-1 and J usage is TRBJ2-2; possible D gene TRBD2, 5 bases. The V end lost 5 bases, the J end lost 5 bases, and 12 bases lay between the germline ends. The CDR3 consists of 14 residues. Looked up from germline, CDR1 is MNHNS and CDR2 is SASEGT. CDR3 sequence reads: CASSLEGSTGELFF. The CDR3 DNA sequence: TGTGCCAGCAGTTTAGAGGGATCTACCGGGGAGCTGTTTTTT.

This clonotype was seen ten or more times. This chain uses TRBV2 with TRBJ1-4; perhaps TRBD1 as D (6 bases). CDR1 and CDR2 (germline): SNHLY, FYNNEI. V was pared by 6 bases and J by 5 bases, with 13 bases between. This CDR3 is built from 14 residues. The chain's CDR3 is CASSRQAVNEKLFF. The CDR3 region has the DNA TGTGCCAGCAGCAGACAGGCGGTCAATGAAAAACTGTTTTTT.

At least ten counts were recorded for this clonotype. The chain is built from TRBV7-9 and TRBJ2-7; D possibly corresponds to TRBD2 (6 bases). The CDR3 has 15 residues. The germline V and J ends were trimmed by 1 base and 2 bases, with 12 bases remaining between them. Per germline, CDR1 SEHNR and CDR2 FQNEAQ (reference sequence). This CDR3 reads CASSLEAGYPYEQYF. The CDR3, as DNA: TGTGCCAGCAGCTTAGAGGCGGGGTACCCCTACGAGCAGTACTTC.